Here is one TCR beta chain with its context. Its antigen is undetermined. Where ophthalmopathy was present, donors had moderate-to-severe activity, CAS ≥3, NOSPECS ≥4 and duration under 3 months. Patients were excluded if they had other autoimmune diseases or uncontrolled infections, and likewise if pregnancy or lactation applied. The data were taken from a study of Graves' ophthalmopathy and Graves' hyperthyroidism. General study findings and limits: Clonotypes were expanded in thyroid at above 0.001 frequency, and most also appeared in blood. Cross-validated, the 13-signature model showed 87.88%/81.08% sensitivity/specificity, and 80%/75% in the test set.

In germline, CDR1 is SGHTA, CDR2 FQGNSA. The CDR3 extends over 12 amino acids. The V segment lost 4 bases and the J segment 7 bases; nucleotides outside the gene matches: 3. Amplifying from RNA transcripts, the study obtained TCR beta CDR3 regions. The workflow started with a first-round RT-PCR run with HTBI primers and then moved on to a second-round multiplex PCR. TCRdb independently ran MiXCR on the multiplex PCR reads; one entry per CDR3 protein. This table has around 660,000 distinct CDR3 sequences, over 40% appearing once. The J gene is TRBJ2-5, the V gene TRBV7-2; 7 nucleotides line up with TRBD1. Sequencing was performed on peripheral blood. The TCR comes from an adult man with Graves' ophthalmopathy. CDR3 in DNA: TGTGCCAGCAGCTCCCGGACAGGGACCCAGTACTTC. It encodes CASSSRTGTQYF.